The clone carrying this TCR beta chain turned up a few times. The antigen is unknown. This sample was included in a study of identical twins. Study-wide results and limits: Weaker excess sharing between twins was seen in beta out-of-frame sequences. High-abundance cord blood beta clonotypes had fewer insertions; memory repertoires showed none.

This CDR3 has 15 residues. The germline V gene has CDR1 MRHNA and CDR2 SNTAGT. Trimming stripped 2 bases from V and 4 bases from J, with 11 bases between. TCRdb recomputed calls from the 5' RACE reads with MiXCR, one row per CDR3 protein. The sample gives about 220,000 distinct CDR3 sequences, 7.5% of which show up once; over 5% is in the top ten. The sample was also linked to a second study, of yellow fever vaccine responses in identical twins.

The sequencing input was CD8+ T cells sorted from blood. This sequence was found in a woman aged 18-35 years in good health. The chain joins TRBV6-4 to TRBJ2-2; D possibly corresponds to TRBD2 (6 bases). The CDR3 DNA reads TGTGCCAGCAGTGACCGGGGCGGGGTCACCGGGGAGCTGTTTTTT. Translating it yields CASSDRGGVTGELFF.